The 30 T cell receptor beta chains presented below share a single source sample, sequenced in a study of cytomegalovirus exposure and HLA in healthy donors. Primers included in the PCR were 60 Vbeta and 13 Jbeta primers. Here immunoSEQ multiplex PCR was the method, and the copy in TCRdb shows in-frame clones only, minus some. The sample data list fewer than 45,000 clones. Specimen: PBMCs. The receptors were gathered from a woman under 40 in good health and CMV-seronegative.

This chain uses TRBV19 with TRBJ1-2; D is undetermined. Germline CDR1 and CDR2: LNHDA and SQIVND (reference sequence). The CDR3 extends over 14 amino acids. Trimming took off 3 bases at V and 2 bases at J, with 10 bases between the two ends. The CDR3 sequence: CASSIEQSNYGYTF. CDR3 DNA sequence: TGTGCCAGTAGTATCGAACAGAGCAACTATGGCTACACCTTC.

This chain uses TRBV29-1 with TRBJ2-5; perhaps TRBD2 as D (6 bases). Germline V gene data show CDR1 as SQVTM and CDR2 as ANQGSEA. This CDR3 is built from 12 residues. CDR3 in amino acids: CSGGVAQETQYF. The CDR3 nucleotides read TGCAGTGGAGGGGTCGCCCAAGAGACCCAGTACTTC.

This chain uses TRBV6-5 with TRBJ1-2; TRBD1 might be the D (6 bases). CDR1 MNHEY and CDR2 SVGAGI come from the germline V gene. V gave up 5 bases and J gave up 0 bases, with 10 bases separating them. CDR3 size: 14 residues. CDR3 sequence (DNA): TGTGCCAGCAGTAGCTACAGGGCTAACTATGGCTACACCTTC. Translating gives CASSSYRANYGYTF.

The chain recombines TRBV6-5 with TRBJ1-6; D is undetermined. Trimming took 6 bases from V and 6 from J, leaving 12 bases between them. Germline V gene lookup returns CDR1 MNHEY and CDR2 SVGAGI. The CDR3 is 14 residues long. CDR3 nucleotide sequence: TGTGCCAGCAGGAGCCCGGGTTCTAATTCACCCCTCCACTTT. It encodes CASRSPGSNSPLHF.

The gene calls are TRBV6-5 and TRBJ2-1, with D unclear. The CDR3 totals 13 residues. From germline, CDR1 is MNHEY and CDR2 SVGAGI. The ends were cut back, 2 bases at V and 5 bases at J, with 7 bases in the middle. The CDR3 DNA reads TGTGCCAGCAGTTACGGCAGGAACAATGAGCAGTTCTTC. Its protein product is CASSYGRNNEQFF.

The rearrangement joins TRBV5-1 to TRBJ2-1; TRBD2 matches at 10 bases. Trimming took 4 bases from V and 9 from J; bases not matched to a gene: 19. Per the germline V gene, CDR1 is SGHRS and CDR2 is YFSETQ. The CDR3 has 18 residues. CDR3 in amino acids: CASSTLTLAGDITREQFF. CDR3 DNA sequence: TGCGCCAGCAGCACCTTGACTCTAGCGGGAGATATAACCCGTGAGCAGTTCTTC. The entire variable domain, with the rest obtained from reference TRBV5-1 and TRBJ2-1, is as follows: KAGVTQTPRYLIKTRGQQVTLSCSPISGHRSVSWYQQTPGQGLQFLFEYFSETQRNKGNFPGRFSGRQFSNSRSEMNVSTLELGDSALYLCASSTLTLAGDITREQFFGPGTRLTVL.

The CDR3 DNA is TGTGCCAGCAGTCTGCTCCCAGAAACCGGGGAGCTGTTTTTT. This sequence encodes CASSLLPETGELFF. The gene calls are TRBV27 and TRBJ2-2; unclear D gene. The V end was cut by 5 bases, the J end by 5 bases, with 12 bases between. CDR1 MNHEY and CDR2 SMNVEV come from the germline V gene (reference sequence). The CDR3 contains 14 residues.

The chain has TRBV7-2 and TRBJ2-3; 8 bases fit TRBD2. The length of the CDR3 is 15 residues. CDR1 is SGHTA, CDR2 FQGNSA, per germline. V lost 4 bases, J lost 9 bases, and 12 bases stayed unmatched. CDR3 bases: TGTGCCAGCAGCTATAGCGGGATAGGAACTGAAACGCAGTATTTT. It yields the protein CASSYSGIGTETQYF. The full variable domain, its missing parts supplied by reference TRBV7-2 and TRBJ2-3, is GAGVSQSPSNKVTEKGKDVELRCDPISGHTALYWYRQSLGQGLEFLIYFQGNSAPDKSGLPSDRFSAERTGGSVSTLTIQRTQQEDSAVYLCASSYSGIGTETQYFGPGTRLTVL.

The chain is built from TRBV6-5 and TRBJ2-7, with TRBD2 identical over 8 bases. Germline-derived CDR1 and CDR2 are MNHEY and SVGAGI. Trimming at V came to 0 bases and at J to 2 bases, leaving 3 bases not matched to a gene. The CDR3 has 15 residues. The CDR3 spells CASSYSVAGTYEQYF. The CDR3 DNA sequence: TGTGCCAGCAGTTACTCCGTAGCGGGAACCTACGAGCAGTACTTC.

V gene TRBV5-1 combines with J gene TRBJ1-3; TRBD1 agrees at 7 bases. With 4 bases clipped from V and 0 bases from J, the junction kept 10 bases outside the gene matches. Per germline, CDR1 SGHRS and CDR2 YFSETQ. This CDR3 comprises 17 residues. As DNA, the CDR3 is TGCGCCAGCAGCCGTGCCTCGACAGGGAGCTCTGGAAACACCATATATTTT. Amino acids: CASSRASTGSSGNTIYF.

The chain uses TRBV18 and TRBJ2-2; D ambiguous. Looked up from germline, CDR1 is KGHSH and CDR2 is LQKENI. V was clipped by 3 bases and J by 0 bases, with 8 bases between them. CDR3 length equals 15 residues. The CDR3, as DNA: TGTGCCAGCTCACCTTACAGTCCGAACACCGGGGAGCTGTTTTTT. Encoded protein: CASSPYSPNTGELFF.

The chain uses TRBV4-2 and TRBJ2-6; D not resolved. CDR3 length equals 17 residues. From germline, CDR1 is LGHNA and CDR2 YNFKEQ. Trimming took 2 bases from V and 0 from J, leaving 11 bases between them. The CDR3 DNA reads TGTGCCAGCAGCCAACAGGATTCCTCCTCTGGGGCCAACGTCCTGACTTTC. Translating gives CASSQQDSSSGANVLTF.

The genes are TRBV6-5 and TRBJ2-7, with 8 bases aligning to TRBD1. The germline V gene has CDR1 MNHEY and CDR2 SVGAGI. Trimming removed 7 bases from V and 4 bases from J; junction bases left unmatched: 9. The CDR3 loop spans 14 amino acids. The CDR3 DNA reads TGTGCCAGCAATACAGGGGGTAATAGGTACGAGCAGTACTTC. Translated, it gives CASNTGGNRYEQYF.

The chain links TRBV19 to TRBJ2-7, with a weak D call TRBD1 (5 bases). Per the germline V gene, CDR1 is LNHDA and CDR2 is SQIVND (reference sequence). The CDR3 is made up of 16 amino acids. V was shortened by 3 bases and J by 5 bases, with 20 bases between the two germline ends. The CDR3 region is CASSIQIGTGVDEQYF. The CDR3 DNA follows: TGTGCCAGTAGTATCCAGATCGGTACAGGTGTCGACGAGCAGTACTTC.

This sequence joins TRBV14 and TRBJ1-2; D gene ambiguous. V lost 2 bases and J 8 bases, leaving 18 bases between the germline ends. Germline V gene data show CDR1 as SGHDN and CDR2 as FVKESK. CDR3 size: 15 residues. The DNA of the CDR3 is TGTGCCAGCAGCCAACAACGGCGGGAGGCGCGAGGCTACACCTTC. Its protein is CASSQQRREARGYTF.

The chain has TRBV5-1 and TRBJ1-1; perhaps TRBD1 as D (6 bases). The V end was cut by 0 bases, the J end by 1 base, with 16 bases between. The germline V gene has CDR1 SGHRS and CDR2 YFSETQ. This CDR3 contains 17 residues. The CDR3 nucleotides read TGCGCCAGCAGCTTGGGGGCAGGGGAATATAGGAACACTGAAGCTTTCTTT. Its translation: CASSLGAGEYRNTEAFF.

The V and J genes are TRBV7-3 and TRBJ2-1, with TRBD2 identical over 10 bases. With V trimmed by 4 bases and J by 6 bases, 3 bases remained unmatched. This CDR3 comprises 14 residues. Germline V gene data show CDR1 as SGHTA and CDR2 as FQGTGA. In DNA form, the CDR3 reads TGTGCCAGCAGCTCTCCTAGCGGGAGCAATGAGCAGTTCTTC. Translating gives CASSSPSGSNEQFF.

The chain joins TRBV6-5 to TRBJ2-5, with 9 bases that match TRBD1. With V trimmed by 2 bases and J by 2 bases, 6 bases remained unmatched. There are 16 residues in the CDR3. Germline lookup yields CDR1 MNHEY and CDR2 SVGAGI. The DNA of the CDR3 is TGTGCCAGCAGTTACGGGGGGACAGGGTTTCAAGAGACCCAGTACTTC. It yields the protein CASSYGGTGFQETQYF.

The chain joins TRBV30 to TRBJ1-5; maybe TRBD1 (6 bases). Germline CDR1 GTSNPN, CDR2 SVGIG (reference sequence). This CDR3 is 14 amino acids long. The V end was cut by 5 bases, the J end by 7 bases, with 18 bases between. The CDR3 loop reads CAWQLQGLEQPQHF. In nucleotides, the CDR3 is TGTGCCTGGCAATTACAGGGTCTGGAACAGCCCCAGCATTTT.

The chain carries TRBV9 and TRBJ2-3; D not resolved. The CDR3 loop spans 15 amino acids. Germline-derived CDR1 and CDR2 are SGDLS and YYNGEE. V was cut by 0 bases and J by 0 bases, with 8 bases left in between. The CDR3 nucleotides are TGTGCCAGCAGCGTAGCCCCGACTAGCACAGATACGCAGTATTTT. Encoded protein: CASSVAPTSTDTQYF.

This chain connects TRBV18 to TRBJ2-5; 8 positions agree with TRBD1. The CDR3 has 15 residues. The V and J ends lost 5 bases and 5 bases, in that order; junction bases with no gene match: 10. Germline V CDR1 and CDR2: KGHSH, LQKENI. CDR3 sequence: CASSSGQGGLETQYF. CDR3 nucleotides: TGTGCCAGCTCATCAGGACAGGGTGGGTTGGAGACCCAGTACTTC.

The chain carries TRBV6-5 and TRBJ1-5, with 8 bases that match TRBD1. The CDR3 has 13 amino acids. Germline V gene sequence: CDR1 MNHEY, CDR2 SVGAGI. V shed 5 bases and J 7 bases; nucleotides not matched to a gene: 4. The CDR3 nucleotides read TGTGCCAGCAGTCAGGGGGCAGGGCAGCCCCAGCATTTT. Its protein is CASSQGAGQPQHF.

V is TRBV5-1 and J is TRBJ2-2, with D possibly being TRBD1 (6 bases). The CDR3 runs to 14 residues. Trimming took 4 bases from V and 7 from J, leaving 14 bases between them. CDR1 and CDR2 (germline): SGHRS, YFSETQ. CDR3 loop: CASSEIQGGGELFF. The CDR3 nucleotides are TGCGCCAGCAGCGAGATACAGGGCGGCGGGGAGCTGTTTTTT.

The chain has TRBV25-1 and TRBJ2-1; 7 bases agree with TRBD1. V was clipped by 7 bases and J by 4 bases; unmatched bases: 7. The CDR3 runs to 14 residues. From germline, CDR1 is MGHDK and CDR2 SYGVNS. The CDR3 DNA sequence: TGTGCCAGCACGGTCACAGGGGAGTACAATGAGCAGTTCTTC. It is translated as CASTVTGEYNEQFF.

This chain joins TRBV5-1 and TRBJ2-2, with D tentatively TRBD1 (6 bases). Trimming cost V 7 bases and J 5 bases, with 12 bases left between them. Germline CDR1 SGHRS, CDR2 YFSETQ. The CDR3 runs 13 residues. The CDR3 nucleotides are TGCGCCAGCCTACGGACAGAAACCGGGGAGCTGTTTTTT. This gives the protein CASLRTETGELFF. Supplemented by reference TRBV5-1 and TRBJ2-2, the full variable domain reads KAGVTQTPRYLIKTRGQQVTLSCSPISGHRSVSWYQQTPGQGLQFLFEYFSETQRNKGNFPGRFSGRQFSNSRSEMNVSTLELGDSALYLCASLRTETGELFFGEGSRLTVL.

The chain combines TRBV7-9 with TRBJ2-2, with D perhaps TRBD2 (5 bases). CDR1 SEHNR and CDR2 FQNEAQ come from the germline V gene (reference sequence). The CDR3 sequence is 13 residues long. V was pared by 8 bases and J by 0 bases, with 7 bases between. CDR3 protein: CASGSANTGELFF. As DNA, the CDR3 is TGTGCCAGCGGGAGCGCGAACACCGGGGAGCTGTTTTTT. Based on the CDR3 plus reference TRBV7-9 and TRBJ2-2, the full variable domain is DTGVSQNPRHKITKRGQNVTFRCDPISEHNRLYWYRQTLGQGPEFLTYFQNEAQLEKSRLLSDRFSAERPKGSFSTLEIQRTEQGDSAMYLCASGSANTGELFFGEGSRLTVL.

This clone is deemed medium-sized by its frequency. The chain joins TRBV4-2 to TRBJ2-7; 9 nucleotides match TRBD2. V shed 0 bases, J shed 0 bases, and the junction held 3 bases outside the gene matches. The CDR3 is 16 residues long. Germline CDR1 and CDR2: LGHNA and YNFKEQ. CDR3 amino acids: CASSQEGSGSSYEQYF. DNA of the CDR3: TGTGCCAGCAGCCAAGAGGGTAGCGGGAGCTCCTACGAGCAGTACTTC.

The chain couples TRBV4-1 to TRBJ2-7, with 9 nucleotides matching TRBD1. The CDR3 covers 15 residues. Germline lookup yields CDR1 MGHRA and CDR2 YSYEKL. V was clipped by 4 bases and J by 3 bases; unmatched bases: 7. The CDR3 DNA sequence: TGCGCCAGCAGCCTTGAGACAGGGGGTCTCTACGAGCAGTACTTC. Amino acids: CASSLETGGLYEQYF.

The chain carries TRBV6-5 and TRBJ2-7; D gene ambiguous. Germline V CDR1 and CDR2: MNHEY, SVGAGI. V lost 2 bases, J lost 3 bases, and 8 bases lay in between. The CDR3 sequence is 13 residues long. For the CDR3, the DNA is TGTGCCAGCAGTTACGCGCAGGACTACGAGCAGTACTTC. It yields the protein CASSYAQDYEQYF.

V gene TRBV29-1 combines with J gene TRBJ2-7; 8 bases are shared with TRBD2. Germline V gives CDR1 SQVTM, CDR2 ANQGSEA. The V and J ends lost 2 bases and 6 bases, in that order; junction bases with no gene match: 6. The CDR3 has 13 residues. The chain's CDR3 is CSVEKRETREQYF. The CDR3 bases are TGCAGCGTTGAAAAGCGGGAGACACGCGAGCAGTACTTC.